This TCR beta chain was profiled in a study of T cell repertoires in ileal Crohn's disease. Study-wide background: About half received postoperative treatment, some 10 with thiopurines and approximately 19 anti-TNF.

As regards this clone: Its specificity is unknown.

This CDR3 has 19 residues. Findings and caveats of the study: High-frequency clones were more common in sorted CD8 than CD4 cells. Clonal expansions were more frequent in active smokers than non-smokers at surgery.

Per sample, roughly 500 nanograms of biopsy DNA were TCRB immunosequenced. Generated by immunoSEQ multiplex PCR, the TCRdb table keeps only in-frame clones and is missing some. Of roughly 2,400 clones listed, roughly 92% are singletons. The genes are TRBV12-2 and TRBJ2-5; TRBD2 is the table's D call, not checked against the DNA. TRBV12-2 is given as a pseudogene. This sequence originates from an adult with Crohn's disease. Sample: ileal tissue. The CDR3 region has the DNA TGTGCAAGTCGCCCGGGTGGTGGTAGCCCAATCAAATGTATAGAGACCCAGTACTTC. As protein: CASRPGGGSPIKCIETQYF.